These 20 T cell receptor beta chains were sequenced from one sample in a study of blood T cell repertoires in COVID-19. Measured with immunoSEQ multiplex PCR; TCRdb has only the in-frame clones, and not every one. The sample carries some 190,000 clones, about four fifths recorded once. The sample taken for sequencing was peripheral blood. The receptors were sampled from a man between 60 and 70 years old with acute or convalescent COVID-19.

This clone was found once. CDR3: CASSLDSGAAGDNEQFF. Here the CDR3 DNA reads TGTGCCAGCAGCTTGGACTCAGGGGCAGCAGGGGACAATGAGCAGTTCTTC. The rearrangement links TRBV11-3 to TRBJ2-1, with D possibly TRBD1 on 6 matching bases. The germline V gene has CDR1 SGHNT and CDR2 YENEEA. Trimming left V 3 bases short and J 5 bases short, with 20 bases between. The CDR3 length is 17 residues.

The CDR3 DNA is TGTGCCAGCGGGACTAGCCCCTACAATGAGCAGTTCTTC. It yields the protein CASGTSPYNEQFF. The gene calls are TRBV12-3 or TRBV12-4 and TRBJ2-1; TRBD2 matches at 9 bases. The CDR3 covers 13 residues. The junction had 1 base not matched to a gene; V was cut back by 8 bases and J by 2 bases.

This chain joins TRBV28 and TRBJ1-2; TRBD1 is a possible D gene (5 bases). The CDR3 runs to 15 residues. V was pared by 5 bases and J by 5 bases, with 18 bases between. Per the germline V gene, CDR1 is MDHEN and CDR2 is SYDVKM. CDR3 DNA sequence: TGTGCCAGCAGTCCCCGGGGGAGGGATGGTTATGGCTACACCTTC. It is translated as CASSPRGRDGYGYTF.

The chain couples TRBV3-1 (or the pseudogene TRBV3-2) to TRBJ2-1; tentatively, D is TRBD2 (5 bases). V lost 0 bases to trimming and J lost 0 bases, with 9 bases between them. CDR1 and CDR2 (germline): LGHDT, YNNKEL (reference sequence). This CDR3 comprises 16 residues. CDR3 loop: CASSQEWESSYNEQFF. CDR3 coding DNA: TGTGCCAGCAGCCAAGAGTGGGAGAGCTCCTACAATGAGCAGTTCTTC.

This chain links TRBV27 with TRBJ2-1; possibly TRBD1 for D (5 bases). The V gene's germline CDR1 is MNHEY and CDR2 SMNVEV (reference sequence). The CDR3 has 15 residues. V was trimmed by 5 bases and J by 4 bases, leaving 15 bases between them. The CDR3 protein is CASSAGLGSYNEQFF. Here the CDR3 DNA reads TGTGCCAGCAGTGCAGGGCTGGGGTCGTACAATGAGCAGTTCTTC.

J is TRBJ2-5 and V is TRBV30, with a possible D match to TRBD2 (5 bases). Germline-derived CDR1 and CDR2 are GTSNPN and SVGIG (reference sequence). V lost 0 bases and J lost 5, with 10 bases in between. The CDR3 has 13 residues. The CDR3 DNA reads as TGTGCCTGGAGTGTACCGGGGATGGAGACCCAGTACTTC. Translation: CAWSVPGMETQYF.

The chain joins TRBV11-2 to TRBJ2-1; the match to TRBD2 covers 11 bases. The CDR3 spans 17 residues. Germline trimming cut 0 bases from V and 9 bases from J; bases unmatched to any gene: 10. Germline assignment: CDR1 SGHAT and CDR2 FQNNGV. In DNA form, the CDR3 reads TGTGCCAGCAGCTTAGAAGGGTTGTGGCTAGCGGGAGGTGAGCAGTTCTTC. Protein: CASSLEGLWLAGGEQFF. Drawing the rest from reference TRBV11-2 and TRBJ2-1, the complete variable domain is EAGVAQSPRYKIIEKRQSVAFWCNPISGHATLYWYQQILGQGPKLLIQFQNNGVVDDSQLPKDRFSAERLKGVDSTLKIQPAKLEDSAVYLCASSLEGLWLAGGEQFFGPGTRLTVL.

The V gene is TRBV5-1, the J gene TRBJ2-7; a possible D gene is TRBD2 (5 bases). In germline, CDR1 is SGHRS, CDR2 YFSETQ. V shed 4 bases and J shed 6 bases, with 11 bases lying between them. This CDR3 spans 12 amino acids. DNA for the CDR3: TGCGCCAGCAGCCCAGACTACGGCGAGCAGTACTTC. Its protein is CASSPDYGEQYF.

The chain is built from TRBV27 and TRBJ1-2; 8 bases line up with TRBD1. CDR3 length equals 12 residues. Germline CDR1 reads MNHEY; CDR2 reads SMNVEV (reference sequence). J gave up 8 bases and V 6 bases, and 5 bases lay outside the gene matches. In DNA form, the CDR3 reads TGTGCCAGCAGCCGGGACAGGAGGGGCTACACCTTC. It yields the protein CASSRDRRGYTF.

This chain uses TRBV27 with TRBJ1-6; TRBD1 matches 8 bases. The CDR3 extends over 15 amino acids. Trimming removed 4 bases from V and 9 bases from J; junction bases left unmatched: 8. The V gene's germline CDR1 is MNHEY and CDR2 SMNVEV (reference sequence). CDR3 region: CASSSWTGRISPLHF. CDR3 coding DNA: TGTGCCAGCAGTTCCTGGACAGGGAGAATTTCACCCCTCCACTTT.

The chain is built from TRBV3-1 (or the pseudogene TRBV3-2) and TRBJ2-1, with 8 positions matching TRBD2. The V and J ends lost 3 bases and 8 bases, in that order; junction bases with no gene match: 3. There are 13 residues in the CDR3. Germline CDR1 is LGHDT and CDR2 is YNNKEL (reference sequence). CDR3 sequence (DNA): TGTGCCAGCAGCCAGGAGGGACTAGATGAGCAGTTCTTC. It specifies CASSQEGLDEQFF.

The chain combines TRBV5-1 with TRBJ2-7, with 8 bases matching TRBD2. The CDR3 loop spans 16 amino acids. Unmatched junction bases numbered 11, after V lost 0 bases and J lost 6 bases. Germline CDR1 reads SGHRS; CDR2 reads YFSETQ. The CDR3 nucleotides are TGCGCCAGCAGCTTGGTAGGGCTAGCGGGTAGTCTCGAGCAGTACTTC. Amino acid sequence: CASSLVGLAGSLEQYF.

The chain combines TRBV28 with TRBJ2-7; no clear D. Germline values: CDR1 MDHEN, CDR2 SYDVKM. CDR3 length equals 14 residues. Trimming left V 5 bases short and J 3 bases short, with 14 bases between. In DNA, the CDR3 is TGTGCCAGCAGTCCCCCGTTTCGTTTCTACGAGCAGTACTTC. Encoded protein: CASSPPFRFYEQYF.

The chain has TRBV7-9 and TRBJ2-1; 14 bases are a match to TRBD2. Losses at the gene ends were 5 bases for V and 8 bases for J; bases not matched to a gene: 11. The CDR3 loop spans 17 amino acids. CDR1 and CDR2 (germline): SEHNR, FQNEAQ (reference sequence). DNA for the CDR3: TGTGCCAGCAGCCCGACTAGCGGGAGGGCCCTGGGAGATGAGCAGTTCTTC. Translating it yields CASSPTSGRALGDEQFF.

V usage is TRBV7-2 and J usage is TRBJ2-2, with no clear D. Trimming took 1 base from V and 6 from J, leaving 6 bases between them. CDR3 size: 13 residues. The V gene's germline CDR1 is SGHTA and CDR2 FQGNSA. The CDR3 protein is CASSLGSPGELFF. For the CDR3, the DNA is TGTGCCAGCAGCTTAGGGAGCCCCGGGGAGCTGTTTTTT.

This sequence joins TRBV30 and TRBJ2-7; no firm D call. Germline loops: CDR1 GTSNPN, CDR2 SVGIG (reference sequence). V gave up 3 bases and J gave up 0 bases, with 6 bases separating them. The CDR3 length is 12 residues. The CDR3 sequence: CAWRELSYEQYF. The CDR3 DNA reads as TGTGCCTGGAGAGAGCTCTCCTACGAGCAGTACTTC.

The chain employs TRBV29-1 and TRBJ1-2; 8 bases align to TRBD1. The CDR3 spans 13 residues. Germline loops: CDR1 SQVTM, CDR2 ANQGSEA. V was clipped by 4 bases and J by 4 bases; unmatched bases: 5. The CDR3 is CSVAPGGPYGYTF. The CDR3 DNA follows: TGCAGCGTTGCGCCAGGGGGCCCCTATGGCTACACCTTC.

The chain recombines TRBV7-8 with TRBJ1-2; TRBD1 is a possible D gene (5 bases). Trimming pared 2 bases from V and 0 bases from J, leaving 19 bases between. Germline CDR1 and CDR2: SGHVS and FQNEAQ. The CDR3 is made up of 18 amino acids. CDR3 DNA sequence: TGTGCCAGCAGCTTACGGGGGGTAACGGGCAGATCTAACTATGGCTACACCTTC. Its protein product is CASSLRGVTGRSNYGYTF. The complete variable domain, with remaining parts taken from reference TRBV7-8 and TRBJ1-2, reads GAGVSQSPRYKVAKRGQDVALRCDPISGHVSLFWYQQALGQGPEFLTYFQNEAQLDKSGLPSDRFFAERPEGSVSTLKIQRTQQEDSAVYLCASSLRGVTGRSNYGYTFGSGTRLTVV.

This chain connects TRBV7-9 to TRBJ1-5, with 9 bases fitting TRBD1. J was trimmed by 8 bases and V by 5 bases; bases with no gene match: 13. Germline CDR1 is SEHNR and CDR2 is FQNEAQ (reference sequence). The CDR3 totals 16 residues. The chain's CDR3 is CASSLGTGWLMEPQHF. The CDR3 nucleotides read TGTGCCAGCAGCCTCGGGACAGGGTGGCTCATGGAGCCCCAGCATTTT.

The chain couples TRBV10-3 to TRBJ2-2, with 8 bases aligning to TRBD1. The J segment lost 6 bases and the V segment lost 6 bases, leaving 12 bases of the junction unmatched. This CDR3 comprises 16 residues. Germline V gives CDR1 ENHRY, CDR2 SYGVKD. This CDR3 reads CAIRPFTTGVAGELFF. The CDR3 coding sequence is TGTGCCATCAGACCTTTTACGACAGGGGTCGCCGGGGAGCTGTTTTTT.